These T cell receptor beta chains were read from a single sample in a study of monozygotic twins with inflammatory bowel disease. After re-calling the 5' RACE reads, TCRdb lists one entry per CDR3 protein, DNA absent. The specimen's table records 190,000 or so distinct CDR3 sequences. Material: blood. These receptors all come from a human donor with ulcerative colitis or Crohn's disease, or a healthy co-twin of an affected twin (not recorded which). Both conserved end residues are part of each CDR3.

V	J	CDR3
TRBV5-1	TRBJ2-3	CASSRDFITDTQYF
TRBV5-1	TRBJ2-7	CASRLTDSYEQYF
TRBV5-6	TRBJ1-2	CASSHRGGSSRGYTF
TRBV7-9	TRBJ2-1	CASSPFRSSYNEQFF
TRBV29-1	TRBJ2-1	CSVDRSGGALEQFF
TRBV5-1	TRBJ2-5	CASSLAGTTSKETQYF
TRBV4-2	TRBJ1-5	CASSSTGTGASMPQHF
TRBV7-9	TRBJ1-5	CASSWGSANQPQHF
TRBV29-1	TRBJ1-5	CSVRTGDSNQPQHF
TRBV7-6	TRBJ2-3	CASSLGQSDTQYF
TRBV20-1	TRBJ2-7	CSAGNRGAYEQYF
TRBV20-1	TRBJ1-1	CSAKSGGTGGTEAFF
TRBV20-1	TRBJ1-2	CSPRDGDYGYTF
TRBV19	TRBJ2-2	CASSIFSGGPAGELFF
TRBV4-2	TRBJ1-1	CASSQGLLTGQGTEAFF
TRBV18	TRBJ2-7	CASSPDSSTRGQYF
TRBV4-1	TRBJ1-4	CASSQDRGTAGEKLFF
TRBV12-3/TRBV12-4	TRBJ2-3	CASSLLHGRGNADTQYF
TRBV12-3/TRBV12-4	TRBJ1-1	CASSPPWDGGEAFF
TRBV12-3/TRBV12-4	TRBJ2-1	CASSSDWDNEQFF
TRBV7-2	TRBJ2-7	CASSIHRDSPYEQYF
TRBV5-1	TRBJ2-1	CASSPEPGTSSYNEQFF
TRBV12-5	TRBJ2-1	CASGAGGSYNEQFF
TRBV7-2	TRBJ2-5	CASSPRQGSGETQYF
TRBV27	TRBJ2-2	CASSFQGVRRELFF
TRBV7-9	TRBJ2-1	CASSGTRLDAGEGEQFF
TRBV5-1	TRBJ2-1	CASSFHRGGYNEQFF
TRBV20-1	TRBJ2-3	CSARAGGRTDTQYF